This T cell receptor (beta chain) appears in the sequencing data of a study of blood T cell repertoires in COVID-19. Measured with immunoSEQ multiplex PCR; TCRdb has only the in-frame clones, and not every one. This sample has about 29,000 clones, with roughly three quarters found just once. This TCR came from a woman between 65 and 79 years old with acute or convalescent COVID-19. The sequenced sample was peripheral blood.

The CDR3 coding sequence is TGTGCCAGCAGAATACAGGGTCAAGAGACCCAGTACTTC. Translating gives CASRIQGQETQYF. The chain has TRBV11-2 and TRBJ2-5, with a tentative D call TRBD1 (6 bases). V lost 6 bases to trimming and J lost 2 bases, with 10 bases between them. CDR1 and CDR2 (germline): SGHAT, FQNNGV. The CDR3 is 13 amino acids.